This T cell receptor (beta chain) was identified in a study of blood T cell repertoires in COVID-19. On the study more broadly: From T cells, B-cell-depleted T cells, or PBMCs came the material, which was cDNA or gDNA.

Original processing methods: Reference gene primer amplification gave nucleated cell count estimates. The method was immunoSEQ multiplex PCR; TCRdb's version includes in-frame clones alone and lacks a portion of them. That table supplies the V and J calls and clone size; D and trimming were determined from the DNA. The sample includes 150,000 or so clones, 65% to 90% of them seen just once. V lost 3 bases and J lost 4; bases outside the gene matches: 3. Germline V gene data show CDR1 as SGHTA and CDR2 as FQGNSA. The CDR3 is 15 residues long. Seattle patients were enrolled while actively infected and followed longitudinally.

The sequenced sample consisted of peripheral blood. This sequence originates from an older woman with COVID-19, enrolled during active disease. The chain carries TRBV7-2 and TRBJ1-4, with 9 bases lining up with TRBD1. CDR3 loop: CASSFRTGVNEKLFF. DNA of the CDR3: TGTGCCAGCAGCTTCCGGACAGGGGTTAATGAAAAACTGTTTTTT.